The TCR beta chain under discussion was sequenced for a study of T cell responses to AZD1222 COVID-19 vaccine. As to this clone: Its antigen is not known.

Findings and caveats of the study: Nearly half of spike-specific TCRs reportedly target variant regions that are unmutated in the B.1.351 and B.1.1.7 variants. Rises in breadth and depth of Spike-specific TCRs came after two AZD1222 doses. Donors were chiefly white British, with a greater number of females, and clonal diversity was perhaps underestimated. Baseline seropositivity occurred in only six AZD1222 recipients.

Repertoires were generated with immunoSEQ multiplex PCR, while TCRdb's copy carries only in-frame clones and drops some. The sample yields about 110,000 clones, about 90% seen once. The CDR3 is 12 residues long. The ends were cut back, 3 bases at V and 3 bases at J, with 5 bases in the middle. Germline CDR1 WNHNN, CDR2 SYGVQD (reference sequence). The sequenced sample was peripheral blood, obtained on day 0 of AZD1222 vaccination. The sequence was obtained from an adult in good health. The chain combines TRBV10-1 with TRBJ1-1; no firm D call. CDR3 in DNA: TGCGCCAGCAGTGACACGGACACTGAAGCTTTCTTT. It yields the protein CASSDTDTEAFF.